A selection of T cell receptor beta chains follows, all from one sample in a study of response to subunit inactivated influenza vaccine. TCRdb processed the RT-PCR reads anew with MiXCR; each CDR3 protein has one entry. In the table there are about 300,000 distinct CDR3 sequences, 21% of which are singletons. The source material was PBMCs from blood, sampled approximately 20 months after vaccination. These receptors all come from a man between 50 and 69 years old who received an inactivated influenza vaccine. CDR3s include the opening cysteine and the closing phenylalanine or tryptophan. Fields, in order: V gene, D gene, J gene, clone size, CDR3 protein, CDR3 DNA. The D gene is left open where the match is weak. Clone size is shown for a subset of rows, as once, few, many or a class of expanded clone.

TRBV5-1	NA	TRBJ1-3	few	CASSLEAGNTIYF	TGCGCCAGCAGCTTGGAGGCTGGAAACACCATATATTTT
TRBV5-1	TRBD1	TRBJ2-2	NA	CASSTDRDRASRLLFF	TGCGCCAGCAGCACTGATAGGGACAGAGCCTCACGATTGTTGTTTTTT
TRBV12-3/TRBV12-4	NA	TRBJ1-4	few	CASSLWGSEKLFF	TGTGCCAGCAGTCTTTGGGGGAGTGAAAAACTGTTTTTT
TRBV3-1	TRBD1	TRBJ2-5	NA	CASRLTLDRGRGTQYF	TGTGCCAGCAGACTAACCCTTGACAGGGGGCGCGGGACCCAGTACTTC
TRBV5-6	NA	TRBJ2-5	NA	CASSLFGGETQYF	TGTGCCAGCAGCTTGTTTGGTGGGGAGACCCAGTACTTC
TRBV20-1	TRBD1	TRBJ1-5	NA	CSAKGDRGNQPQHF	TGCAGTGCTAAAGGGGACAGGGGCAATCAGCCCCAGCATTTT
TRBV29-1	NA	TRBJ2-1	NA	CSVGGRQYRDEQFF	TGCAGCGTCGGTGGGAGGCAGTACCGGGATGAGCAGTTCTTC
TRBV29-1	TRBD1	TRBJ1-1	many	CSVPGTASLLGTEAFF	TGCAGCGTTCCCGGGACAGCGTCCCTTCTCGGCACTGAAGCTTTCTTT
TRBV19	NA	TRBJ2-2	once	CASKDTLKNTGELFF	TGTGCCAGTAAAGACACACTAAAGAACACCGGGGAGCTGTTTTTT
TRBV5-1	TRBD1	TRBJ1-6	few	CASSAGQENSPLHF	TGCGCCAGCAGCGCGGGACAGGAAAATTCACCCCTCCACTTT
TRBV5-1	TRBD1	TRBJ1-1	many	CASSGGQLNTEAFF	TGCGCCAGCAGCGGGGGACAGTTGAACACTGAAGCTTTCTTT
TRBV29-1	NA	TRBJ1-2	many	CSVGPFRDRGYTF	TGCAGCGTTGGGCCGTTCAGAGATCGTGGCTACACCTTC
TRBV5-1	TRBD2	TRBJ2-7	NA	CASSLLGLATEQYF	TGCGCCAGCAGCTTGTTGGGACTAGCTACCGAGCAGTACTTC
TRBV28	NA	TRBJ2-1	NA	CASSPPPGNGQFF	TGTGCCAGCAGTCCTCCCCCGGGGAATGGGCAGTTCTTC
TRBV29-1	TRBD1	TRBJ2-2	NA	CSVGNRGKTGELFF	TGCAGCGTTGGGAACAGGGGGAAGACCGGGGAGCTGTTTTTT
TRBV29-1	NA	TRBJ2-3	NA	CSVADSTDTQYF	TGCAGCGTCGCCGACTCAACAGATACGCAGTATTTT
TRBV7-2	NA	TRBJ2-3	NA	CASSLAQGFTGTQYF	TGTGCCAGCAGCTTAGCGCAGGGCTTTACGGGTACGCAGTATTTT
TRBV2	TRBD1	TRBJ1-6	NA	CASSETGGHSPLHF	TGTGCCAGCAGTGAAACAGGGGGTCATTCACCCCTCCACTTT
TRBV20-1	TRBD2	TRBJ2-5	NA	CSAHGGSQETQYF	TGCAGTGCCCACGGCGGGAGCCAAGAGACCCAGTACTTC
TRBV28	TRBD1	TRBJ2-7	NA	CASSPRDRAIQF	TGTGCCAGCAGTCCCCGGGACAGGGCCATCCAATTC
TRBV30	TRBD1	TRBJ1-1	once	CAWRSTARTGRTEAFF	TGTGCCTGGAGATCAACAGCAAGGACAGGGAGAACTGAAGCTTTCTTT
TRBV20-1	NA	TRBJ2-3	NA	CSASRTVTDTQYF	TGCAGTGCTTCTCGGACAGTCACAGATACGCAGTATTTT
TRBV20-1	NA	TRBJ1-2	few	CSAHLRAEGYTF	TGCAGTGCCCATCTCAGGGCAGAAGGCTACACCTTC
TRBV20-1	TRBD1	TRBJ1-6	few	CSAKMDRVHSPLHF	TGCAGTGCTAAAATGGACAGGGTGCATTCACCCCTCCACTTT
TRBV12-3/TRBV12-4	TRBD1	TRBJ1-5	NA	CASSLEGALGQPQHF	TGTGCCAGCAGTTTGGAGGGGGCGCTTGGTCAGCCCCAGCATTTT
TRBV4-2	NA	TRBJ1-1	few	CASSQEGVGDTEAFF	TGTGCCAGCAGCCAAGAAGGCGTCGGGGACACTGAAGCTTTCTTT
TRBV10-3	NA	TRBJ2-5	NA	CAISATVRQETQYF	TGTGCCATCAGTGCTACAGTGCGACAGGAGACCCAGTACTTC
TRBV3-1	NA	TRBJ2-7	many	CASSQEWYEQYF	TGTGCCAGCAGCCAAGAGTGGTACGAGCAGTACTTC
TRBV20-1	NA	TRBJ1-2	few	CSALRENYGYTF	TGCAGTGCTCTCAGGGAGAACTATGGCTACACCTTC
TRBV11-2	NA	TRBJ2-1	NA	CASRRGGALYNEQFF	TGTGCCAGCAGGAGGGGGGGAGCCCTCTACAATGAGCAGTTCTTC
TRBV7-9	TRBD2	TRBJ2-1	NA	CASSPPRLAGASNEQFF	TGTGCCAGCAGCCCACCTCGACTAGCGGGAGCCTCGAATGAGCAGTTCTTC
TRBV2	NA	TRBJ2-5	few	CASSELGRGGETQYF	TGTGCCAGCAGTGAACTGGGCAGGGGGGGAGAGACCCAGTACTTC
TRBV12-3/TRBV12-4	TRBD2	TRBJ2-1	NA	CASRDSGGSSYNEQFF	TGTGCCAGCAGGGATAGCGGGGGGAGCTCCTACAATGAGCAGTTCTTC
TRBV16	TRBD1	TRBJ1-1	few	CASSHRDRLLEAFF	TGTGCCAGCAGCCACCGGGACAGGCTTTTGGAAGCTTTCTTT
TRBV12-3/TRBV12-4	NA	TRBJ2-2	few	CASSGPNAGELFF	TGTGCCAGCAGTGGGCCCAACGCCGGGGAGCTGTTTTTT